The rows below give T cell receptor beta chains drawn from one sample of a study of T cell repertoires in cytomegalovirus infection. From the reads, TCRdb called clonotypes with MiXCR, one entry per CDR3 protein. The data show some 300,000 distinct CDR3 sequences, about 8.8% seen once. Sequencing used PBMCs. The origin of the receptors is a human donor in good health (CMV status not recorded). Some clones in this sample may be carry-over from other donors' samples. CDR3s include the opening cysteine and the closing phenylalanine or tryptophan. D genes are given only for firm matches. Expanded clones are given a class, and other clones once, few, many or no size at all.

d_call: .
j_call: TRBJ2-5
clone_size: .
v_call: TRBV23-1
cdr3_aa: CASSQAHYYQETQYF
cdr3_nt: TGCGCCAGCAGTCAGGCACACTACTACCAAGAGACCCAGTACTTC

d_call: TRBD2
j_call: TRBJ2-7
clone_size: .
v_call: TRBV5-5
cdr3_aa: CASSPPSSGVYEQYF
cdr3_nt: TGTGCCAGCAGCCCCCCGAGTAGCGGGGTTTACGAGCAGTACTTC

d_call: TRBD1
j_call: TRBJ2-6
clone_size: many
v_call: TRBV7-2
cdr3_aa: CASSFTGTVYSGANVLTF
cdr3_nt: TGTGCCAGCAGCTTCACCGGGACAGTCTACTCTGGGGCCAACGTCCTGACTTTC

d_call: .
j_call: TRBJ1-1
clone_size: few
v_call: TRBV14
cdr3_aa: CASNQVAGNTEAFF
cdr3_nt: TGTGCCAGCAACCAAGTCGCGGGGAACACTGAAGCTTTCTTT

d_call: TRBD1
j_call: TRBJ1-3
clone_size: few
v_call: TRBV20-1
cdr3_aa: CSAPLRTGGRNTIYF
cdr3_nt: TGCAGTGCTCCCCTCCGAACAGGGGGCCGGAACACCATATATTTT

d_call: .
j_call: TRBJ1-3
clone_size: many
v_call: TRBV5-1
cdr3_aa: CASSLDFPGNTIYF
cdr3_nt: TGCGCCAGCAGCTTGGACTTTCCTGGAAACACCATATATTTT

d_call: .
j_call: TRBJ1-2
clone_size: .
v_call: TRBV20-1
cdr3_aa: CSARPSQGSGFTF
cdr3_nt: TGCAGTGCTAGACCTTCCCAGGGGAGTGGCTTCACCTTC

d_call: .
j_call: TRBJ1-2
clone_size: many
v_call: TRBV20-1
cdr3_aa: CSARGRDGYTF
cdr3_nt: TGCAGTGCTAGAGGCCGGGATGGCTACACCTTC

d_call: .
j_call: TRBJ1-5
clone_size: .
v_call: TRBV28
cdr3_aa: CASSTGGQPQHF
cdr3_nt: TGTGCCAGCAGCACGGGGGGTCAGCCCCAGCATTTT

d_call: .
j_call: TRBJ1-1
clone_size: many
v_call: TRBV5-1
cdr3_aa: CASSWTRNTEAFF
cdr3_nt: TGCGCCAGCAGCTGGACGAGGAACACTGAAGCTTTCTTT

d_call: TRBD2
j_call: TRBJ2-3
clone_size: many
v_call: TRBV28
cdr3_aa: CASSSAGGGAHTDTQYF
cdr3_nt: TGTGCCAGCAGTTCCGCGGGGGGAGGGGCCCACACAGATACGCAGTATTTT

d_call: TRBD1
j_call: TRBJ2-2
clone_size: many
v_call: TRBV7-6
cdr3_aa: CASSSGQLTGELFF
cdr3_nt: TGTGCCAGCAGCTCGGGACAGCTCACCGGGGAGCTGTTTTTT

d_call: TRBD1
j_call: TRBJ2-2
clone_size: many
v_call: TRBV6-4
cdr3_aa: CASSRTGGVGELFF
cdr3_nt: TGTGCCAGCAGTAGGACAGGGGGCGTCGGGGAGCTGTTTTTT

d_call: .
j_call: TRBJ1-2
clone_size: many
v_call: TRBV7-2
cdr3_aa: CASSLDQQAGYTF
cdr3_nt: TGTGCCAGCAGTCTAGACCAGCAAGCTGGCTACACCTTC

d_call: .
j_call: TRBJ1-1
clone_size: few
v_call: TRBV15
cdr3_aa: CATSREHGEAFF
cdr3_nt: TGTGCCACCAGCAGAGAACACGGTGAAGCTTTCTTT

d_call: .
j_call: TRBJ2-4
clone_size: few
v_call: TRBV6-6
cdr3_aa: CASTLTRGNIQYF
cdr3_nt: TGTGCCAGCACTCTCACACGGGGGAACATTCAGTACTTC

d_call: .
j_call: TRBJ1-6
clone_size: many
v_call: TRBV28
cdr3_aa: CASSLDITYNSPLHF
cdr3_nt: TGTGCCAGCAGCCTGGACATCACCTATAATTCACCCCTCCACTTT

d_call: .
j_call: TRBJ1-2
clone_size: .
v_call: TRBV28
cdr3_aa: CASSIGDGYTF
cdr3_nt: TGTGCCAGCAGTATCGGGGATGGCTACACCTTC

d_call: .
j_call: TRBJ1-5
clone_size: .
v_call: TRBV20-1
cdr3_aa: CSAFPDLGQPQHF
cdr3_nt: TGCAGTGCTTTTCCAGACCTGGGGCAGCCCCAGCATTTT

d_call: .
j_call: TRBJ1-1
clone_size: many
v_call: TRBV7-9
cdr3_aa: CASEEWEGGEAFF
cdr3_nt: TGTGCCAGTGAAGAGTGGGAGGGAGGAGAAGCTTTCTTT

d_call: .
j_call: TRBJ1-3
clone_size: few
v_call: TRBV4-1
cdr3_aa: CASSGGILSGNTIYF
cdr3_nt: TGCGCCAGCAGCGGGGGGATTCTCTCTGGAAACACCATATATTTT

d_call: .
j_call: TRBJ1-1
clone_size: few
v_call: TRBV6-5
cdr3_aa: CASSYRGWNTEAFF
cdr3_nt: TGTGCCAGCAGTTACCGGGGCTGGAACACTGAAGCTTTCTTT

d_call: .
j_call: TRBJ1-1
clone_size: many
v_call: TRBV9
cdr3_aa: CASSTMGGALGTEAFF
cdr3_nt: TGTGCCAGCAGCACTATGGGGGGGGCCTTGGGAACTGAAGCTTTCTTT

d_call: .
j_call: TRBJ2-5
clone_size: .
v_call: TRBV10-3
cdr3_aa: CAISESRRDEYF
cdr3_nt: TGTGCCATCAGTGAGTCGCGTCGAGATGAGTACTTC

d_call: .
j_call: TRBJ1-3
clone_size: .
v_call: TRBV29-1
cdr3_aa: CSLTWGNTIYF
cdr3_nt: TGCAGCCTCACTTGGGGAAACACCATATATTTT

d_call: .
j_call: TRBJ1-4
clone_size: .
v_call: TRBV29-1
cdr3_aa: CSVESGWANEKLFF
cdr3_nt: TGCAGCGTTGAGTCAGGATGGGCTAATGAAAAACTGTTTTTT

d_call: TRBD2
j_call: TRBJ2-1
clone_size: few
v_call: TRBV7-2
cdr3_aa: CASSFPSGGASYNEQFF
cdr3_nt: TGTGCCAGCAGCTTTCCTAGCGGGGGGGCCTCCTACAATGAGCAGTTCTTC

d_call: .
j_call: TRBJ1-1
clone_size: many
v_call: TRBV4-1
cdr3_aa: CASSQVEKGTEAFF
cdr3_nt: TGCGCCAGCAGCCAAGTGGAAAAAGGCACTGAAGCTTTCTTT

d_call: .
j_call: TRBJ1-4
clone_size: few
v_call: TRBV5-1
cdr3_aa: CASSLVDAATNEKLFF
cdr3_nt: TGCGCCAGCAGCTTGGTCGACGCCGCAACTAATGAAAAACTGTTTTTT

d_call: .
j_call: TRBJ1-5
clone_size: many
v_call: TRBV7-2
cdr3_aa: CASSPGTWGAGQPQHF
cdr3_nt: TGTGCCAGCAGCCCTGGGACGTGGGGGGCGGGTCAGCCCCAGCATTTT

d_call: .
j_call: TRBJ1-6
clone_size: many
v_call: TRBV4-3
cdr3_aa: CASSQSYFRGSPLHF
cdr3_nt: TGCGCCAGCAGCCAATCCTATTTCCGGGGTTCACCCCTCCACTTT

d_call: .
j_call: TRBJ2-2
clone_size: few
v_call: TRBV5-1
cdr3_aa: CASHKDSSSGDTGELFF
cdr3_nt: TGCGCCAGCCACAAGGACAGTTCTTCCGGGGACACCGGGGAGCTGTTTTTT

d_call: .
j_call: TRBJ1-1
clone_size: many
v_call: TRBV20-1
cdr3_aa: CSVGTTMNTEAFF
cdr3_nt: TGCAGTGTCGGGACAACCATGAACACTGAAGCTTTCTTT

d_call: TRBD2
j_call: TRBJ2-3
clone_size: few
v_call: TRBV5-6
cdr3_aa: CASSGGLAGGAGTQYF
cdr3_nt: TGTGCCAGCAGCGGTGGACTAGCGGGGGGCGCAGGGACGCAGTATTTT

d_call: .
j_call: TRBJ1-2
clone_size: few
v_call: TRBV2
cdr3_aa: CASSEDLGGGYTF
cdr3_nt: TGTGCCAGCAGTGAAGACCTCGGCGGTGGCTACACCTTC

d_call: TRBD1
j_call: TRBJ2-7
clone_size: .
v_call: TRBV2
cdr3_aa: CASKDGTGTSYEQYF
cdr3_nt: TGTGCCAGCAAAGACGGGACAGGGACCTCCTACGAGCAGTACTTC

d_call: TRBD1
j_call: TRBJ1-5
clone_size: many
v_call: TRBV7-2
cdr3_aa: CASSLELAGGKPQHF
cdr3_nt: TGTGCCAGCAGCTTAGAGCTGGCAGGGGGCAAGCCCCAGCATTTT

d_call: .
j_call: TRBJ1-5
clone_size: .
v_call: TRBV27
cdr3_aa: CASSLSAYGTHNQPQHF
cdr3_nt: TGTGCCAGCAGTTTATCGGCGTACGGGACCCACAATCAGCCCCAGCATTTT

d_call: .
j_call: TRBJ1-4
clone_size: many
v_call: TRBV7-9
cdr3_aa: CASSLVPGANEKLFF
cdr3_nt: TGTGCCAGCAGCTTAGTGCCGGGTGCTAATGAAAAACTGTTTTTT

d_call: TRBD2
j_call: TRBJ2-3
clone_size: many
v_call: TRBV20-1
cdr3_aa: CSAIKGLAGGHWTDTQYF
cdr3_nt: TGCAGTGCTATCAAGGGACTAGCGGGGGGACATTGGACAGATACGCAGTATTTT

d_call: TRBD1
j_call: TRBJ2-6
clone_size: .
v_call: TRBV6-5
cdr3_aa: CASSYSPGQHRSSGANVLTF
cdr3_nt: TGTGCCAGCAGTTACTCCCCGGGACAGCATAGATCCTCTGGGGCCAACGTCCTGACTTTC

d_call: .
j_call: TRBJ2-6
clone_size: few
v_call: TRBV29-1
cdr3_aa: CSVSFRDIDSGANVLTF
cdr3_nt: TGCAGCGTGAGCTTCCGGGACATTGACTCTGGGGCCAACGTCCTGACTTTC

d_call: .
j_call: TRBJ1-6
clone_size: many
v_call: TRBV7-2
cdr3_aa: CASSRAGPGNSPLHF
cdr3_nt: TGTGCCAGCAGCCGCGCCGGTCCAGGGAATTCACCCCTCCACTTT

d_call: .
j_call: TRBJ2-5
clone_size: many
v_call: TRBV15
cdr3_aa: CATSTRPGETQYF
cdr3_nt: TGTGCCACCAGCACGAGACCTGGGGAGACCCAGTACTTC

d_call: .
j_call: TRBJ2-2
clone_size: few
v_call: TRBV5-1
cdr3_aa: CASSLDTSPGELFF
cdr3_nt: TGCGCCAGCAGCTTGGATACCTCGCCCGGGGAGCTGTTTTTT

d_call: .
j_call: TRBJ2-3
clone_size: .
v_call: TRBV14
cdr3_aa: CASSRGAGTGILTDTQYF
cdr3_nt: TGTGCCAGCAGCCGGGGGGCGGGGACTGGAATCCTCACAGATACGCAGTATTTT

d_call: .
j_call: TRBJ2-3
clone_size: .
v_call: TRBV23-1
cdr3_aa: CASTPGICSTRNTDMQYF
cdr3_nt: TGCGCCAGCACTCCTGGGATTTGTAGCACCCGAAACACAGATATGCAGTATTTT

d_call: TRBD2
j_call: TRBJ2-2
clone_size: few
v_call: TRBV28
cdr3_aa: CASSLASGVTGELFF
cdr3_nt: TGTGCCAGCAGTTTAGCTAGCGGGGTTACCGGGGAGCTGTTTTTT

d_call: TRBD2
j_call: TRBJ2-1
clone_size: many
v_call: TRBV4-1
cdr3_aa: CASSQDYSGARNEQFF
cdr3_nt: TGCGCCAGCAGCCAAGATTATAGCGGGGCGCGGAATGAGCAGTTCTTC

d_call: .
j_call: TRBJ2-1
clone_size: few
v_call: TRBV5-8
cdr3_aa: CASSIGGWDEQFF
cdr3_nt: TGTGCCAGCAGTATAGGGGGTTGGGATGAGCAGTTCTTC

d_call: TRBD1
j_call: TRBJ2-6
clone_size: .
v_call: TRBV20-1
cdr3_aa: CSARALIQGAVTGANVLTF
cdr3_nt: TGCAGTGCTAGAGCTCTTATACAGGGGGCAGTAACTGGGGCCAACGTCCTGACTTTC

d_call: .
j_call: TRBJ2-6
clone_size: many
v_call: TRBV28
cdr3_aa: CASGIDSGANVLTF
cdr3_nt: TGTGCCAGTGGGATAGACTCTGGGGCCAACGTCCTGACTTTC

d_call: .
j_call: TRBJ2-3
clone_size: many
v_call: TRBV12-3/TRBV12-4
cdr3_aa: CASSSMQPYRTDTQYF
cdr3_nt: TGTGCCAGCAGTTCAATGCAGCCATATCGCACAGATACGCAGTATTTT

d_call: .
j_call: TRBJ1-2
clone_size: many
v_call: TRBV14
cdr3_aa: CASSSRQERYGYTF
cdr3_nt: TGTGCCAGCAGCTCTCGACAGGAACGCTATGGCTACACCTTC

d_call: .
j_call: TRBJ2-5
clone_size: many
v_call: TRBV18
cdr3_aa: CASSPGQLSAGAKETQYF
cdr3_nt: TGTGCCAGCTCACCAGGACAGCTTTCGGCGGGGGCCAAAGAGACCCAGTACTTC

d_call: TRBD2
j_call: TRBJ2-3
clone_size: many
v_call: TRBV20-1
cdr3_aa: CSARDGTSGPADTQYF
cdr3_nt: TGCAGTGCTAGAGATGGGACTAGCGGACCGGCCGATACGCAGTATTTT